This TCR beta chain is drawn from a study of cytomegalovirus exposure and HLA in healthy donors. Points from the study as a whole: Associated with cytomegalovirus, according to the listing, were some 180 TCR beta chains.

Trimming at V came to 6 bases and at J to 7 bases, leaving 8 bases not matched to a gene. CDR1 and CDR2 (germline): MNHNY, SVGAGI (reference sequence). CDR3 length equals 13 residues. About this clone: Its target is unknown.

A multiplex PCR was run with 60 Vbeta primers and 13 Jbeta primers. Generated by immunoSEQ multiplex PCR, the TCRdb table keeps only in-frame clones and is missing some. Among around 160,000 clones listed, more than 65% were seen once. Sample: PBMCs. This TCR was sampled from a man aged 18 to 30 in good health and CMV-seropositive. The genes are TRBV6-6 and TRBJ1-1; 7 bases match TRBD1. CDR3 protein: CASRRDSSYEAFF. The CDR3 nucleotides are TGTGCCAGCAGAAGGGACAGCTCCTATGAAGCTTTCTTT.